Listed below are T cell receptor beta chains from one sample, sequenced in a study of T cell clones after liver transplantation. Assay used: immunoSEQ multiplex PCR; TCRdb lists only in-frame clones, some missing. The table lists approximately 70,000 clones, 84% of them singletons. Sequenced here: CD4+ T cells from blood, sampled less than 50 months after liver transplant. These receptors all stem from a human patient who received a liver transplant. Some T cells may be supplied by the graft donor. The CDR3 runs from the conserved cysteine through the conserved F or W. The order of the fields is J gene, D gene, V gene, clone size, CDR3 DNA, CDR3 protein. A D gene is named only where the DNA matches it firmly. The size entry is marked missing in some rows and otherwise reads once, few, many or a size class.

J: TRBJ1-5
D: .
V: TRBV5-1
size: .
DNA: TGCGCCAGCAGCTTGCTAGGGGATAGCAATCAGCCCCAGCATTTT
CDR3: CASSLLGDSNQPQHF

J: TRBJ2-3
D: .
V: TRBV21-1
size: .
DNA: TGTGCCAGCAGCCCCTCGGGGGACAGGCAAGATACGCAGTATTTT
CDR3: CASSPSGDRQDTQYF

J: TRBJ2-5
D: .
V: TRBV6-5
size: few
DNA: TGTGCCAGCAGTTACTCTGCAGGGAGAGAGACCCAGTACTTC
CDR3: CASSYSAGRETQYF

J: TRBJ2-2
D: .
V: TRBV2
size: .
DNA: TGTGCCAGCAGAGTCACCTCAGGGTCTCCCGGGGAGCTGTTTTTT
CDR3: CASRVTSGSPGELFF

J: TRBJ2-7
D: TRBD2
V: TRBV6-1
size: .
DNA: TGTGCCAGCAGTGAAGCGGGGCGGGGCGGGGGTTCTCGTTTC
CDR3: CASSEAGRGGGSRF

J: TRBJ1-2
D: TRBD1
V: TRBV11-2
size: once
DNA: TGTGCCAGCAGCCGACAAACGACAGGGGTGGGTTATGGCTACACCTTC
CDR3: CASSRQTTGVGYGYTF

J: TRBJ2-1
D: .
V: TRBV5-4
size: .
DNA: TGTGCCAGCAGCTTGGACCGGGACTTCGTGGCCCTAAAGTTCTTC
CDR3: CASSLDRDFVALKFF

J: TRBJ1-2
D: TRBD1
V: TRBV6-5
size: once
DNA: TGTGCCAGCAGGATGGAGGGGGCTCACTATGGCTACACCTTC
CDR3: CASRMEGAHYGYTF

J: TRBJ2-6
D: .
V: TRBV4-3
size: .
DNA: TGCGCCAGCAGCCAAAAAAGACCGGGGCAGGGACCTAGTGGGGCCAACGTCCTGACTTTC
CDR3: CASSQKRPGQGPSGANVLTF

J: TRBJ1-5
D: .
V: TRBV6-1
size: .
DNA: TGTGCCAGCAGTGAATTTATGGGGGGCAATCAGCCCCAGCATTTT
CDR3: CASSEFMGGNQPQHF

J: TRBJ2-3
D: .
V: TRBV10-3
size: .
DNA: TGTGCCATCAGTCCCAGGGGAGGGTCAGATACGCAGTATTTT
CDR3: CAISPRGGSDTQYF

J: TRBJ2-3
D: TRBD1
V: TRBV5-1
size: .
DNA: TGCGCCAGCAGCCTCGGACAGGGTGCGGATACGCAGTATTTT
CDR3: CASSLGQGADTQYF

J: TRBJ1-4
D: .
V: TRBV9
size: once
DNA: TGTGCCAGCAGCCACGGCGGTCCAACTAATGAAAAACTGTTTTTT
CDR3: CASSHGGPTNEKLFF

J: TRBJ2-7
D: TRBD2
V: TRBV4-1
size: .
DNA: TGCGCCAGCAGCCACCGACTAGCGGGAGATGCCTACGAGCAGTACTTC
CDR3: CASSHRLAGDAYEQYF

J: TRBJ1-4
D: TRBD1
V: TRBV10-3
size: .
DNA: TGTGCCTCCAGGGGGACGCCAACTAATGAAAAACTGTTTTTT
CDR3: CASRGTPTNEKLFF

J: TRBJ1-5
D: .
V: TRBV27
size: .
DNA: TGTGCCAGCAGTTTCTCCATGGTCCCTCAGCCCCAGCATTTT
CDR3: CASSFSMVPQPQHF

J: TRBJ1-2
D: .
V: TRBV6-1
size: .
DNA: TGTGCCAGCAGTCCGCGTGAACAGGGAGGCTATGGCTACACCTTC
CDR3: CASSPREQGGYGYTF

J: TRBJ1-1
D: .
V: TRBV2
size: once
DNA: TGTGCCAGCAGGGGGGCGGGGCAGACGAACACTGAAGCTTTCTTT
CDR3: CASRGAGQTNTEAFF

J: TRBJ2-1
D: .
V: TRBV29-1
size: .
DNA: TGCAGCGTTGAGAAAGACAGGAGCTCCTACAATGAGCAGTTCTTC
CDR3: CSVEKDRSSYNEQFF

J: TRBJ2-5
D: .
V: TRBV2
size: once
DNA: TGTGCCAGCAGTGAGCAGCGGTCCCAGTACTTC
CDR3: CASSEQRSQYF

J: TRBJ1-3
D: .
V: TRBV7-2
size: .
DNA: TGTGCCAGCAGCTTAGATTTCTTGGGCTTTGGAAACACCATATATTTT
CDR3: CASSLDFLGFGNTIYF

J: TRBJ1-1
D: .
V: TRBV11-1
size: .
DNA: TGTGCCAGCAGCTCCCGATCCACTGAAGCTTTCTTT
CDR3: CASSSRSTEAFF

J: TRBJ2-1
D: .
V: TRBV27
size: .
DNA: TGTGCCAGCAGTAAAAGGGTGGATGAGCAGTTCTTC
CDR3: CASSKRVDEQFF

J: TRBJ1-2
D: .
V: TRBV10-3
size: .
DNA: TGTGCCATCAGTGTAACGGGAGAGGACTATGGCTACACCTTC
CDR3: CAISVTGEDYGYTF

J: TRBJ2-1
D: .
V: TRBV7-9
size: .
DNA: TGTGCCAGCAGCCCCGCCGACTATGAGCAGTTCTTC
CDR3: CASSPADYEQFF

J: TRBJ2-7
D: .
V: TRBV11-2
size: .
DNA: TGTGCCAGCAGCTTAGTCCCAGGCTTGGGCTACGAGCAGTACTTC
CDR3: CASSLVPGLGYEQYF